The rows below give T cell receptor beta chains drawn from one sample of a study of T cell responses to AZD1222 COVID-19 vaccine. The protocol was immunoSEQ multiplex PCR, while the TCRdb copy is restricted to in-frame clones and leaves out a portion. This sample has 75,000 to 100,000 clones; 65% to 90% occur once, and the top ten carry about 6%. The sample here was peripheral blood, taken on day 0 of AZD1222 vaccination. Receptors originate from an adult in good health. CDR3s include the opening cysteine and the closing phenylalanine or tryptophan. Each record gives: CDR3 DNA, CDR3 protein, D gene, CDR3 length, J gene, V gene, clone size. A D gene is named only where the DNA matches it firmly. A row's size may be missing; if present it is once, few, many or a size class.

CDR3nt: TGTGCCAGCGGACTGGGTGGGGACACTGAAGCTTTCTTT
CDR3aa: CASGLGGDTEAFF
d_gene: -
len: 13
j_gene: TRBJ1-1
v_gene: TRBV5-4
abundance: -

CDR3nt: TGTGCCAGCAGAGGGGCAGGGGAGACCCAGTACTTC
CDR3aa: CASRGAGETQYF
d_gene: -
len: 12
j_gene: TRBJ2-5
v_gene: TRBV6-5
abundance: -

CDR3nt: TGTGCCAGCAGCTTTCCCGGGACACCCTACGAGCAGTACTTC
CDR3aa: CASSFPGTPYEQYF
d_gene: -
len: 14
j_gene: TRBJ2-7
v_gene: TRBV7-9
abundance: -

CDR3nt: TGTGCCAGCAGTGACGATGTAAATTCACCCCTCCACTTT
CDR3aa: CASSDDVNSPLHF
d_gene: -
len: 13
j_gene: TRBJ1-6
v_gene: TRBV6-1
abundance: -

CDR3nt: TGTGCCAGCAGACAGTCCTACAATGAGCAGTTCTTC
CDR3aa: CASRQSYNEQFF
d_gene: -
len: 12
j_gene: TRBJ2-1
v_gene: TRBV12-3/TRBV12-4
abundance: -

CDR3nt: TGCGCCAGCAGCTTGGGGGGCGGTCAAGAGACCCAGTACTTC
CDR3aa: CASSLGGGQETQYF
d_gene: -
len: 14
j_gene: TRBJ2-5
v_gene: TRBV5-1
abundance: -

CDR3nt: TGTGCCAGCAGCCAAACAGGACTGGGCACAGATACGCAGTATTTT
CDR3aa: CASSQTGLGTDTQYF
d_gene: -
len: 15
j_gene: TRBJ2-3
v_gene: TRBV3-1/TRBV3-2
abundance: -

CDR3nt: TGTGCCAGCAGCTTAGTTAGCGGAAGTAACACAGATACGCAGTATTTT
CDR3aa: CASSLVSGSNTDTQYF
d_gene: -
len: 16
j_gene: TRBJ2-3
v_gene: TRBV7-2
abundance: once

CDR3nt: TGTGCCAGTAGTATGGGCGCAGATACGCAGTATTTT
CDR3aa: CASSMGADTQYF
d_gene: -
len: 12
j_gene: TRBJ2-3
v_gene: TRBV19
abundance: few

CDR3nt: TGTGCCAGTAGTATAGGGCAGGGGGGAAGCACAGATACGCAGTATTTT
CDR3aa: CASSIGQGGSTDTQYF
d_gene: -
len: 16
j_gene: TRBJ2-3
v_gene: TRBV19
abundance: -

CDR3nt: TGTGCCAGCAAGGCAGCGGGGGTCTATGAGCAGTTCTTC
CDR3aa: CASKAAGVYEQFF
d_gene: TRBD2
len: 13
j_gene: TRBJ2-1
v_gene: TRBV2
abundance: -

CDR3nt: TGTGCCAGCAGCGCCAGGGGACCTCTCATAAACATTCAGTACTTC
CDR3aa: CASSARGPLINIQYF
d_gene: -
len: 15
j_gene: TRBJ2-4
v_gene: TRBV11-3
abundance: -

CDR3nt: TGTGCCAGCACCCGGGGAAGTGGAAACACCATATATTTT
CDR3aa: CASTRGSGNTIYF
d_gene: -
len: 13
j_gene: TRBJ1-3
v_gene: TRBV3-1/TRBV3-2
abundance: -

CDR3nt: TGTGCCCGAGGGGGCAGCAATGGCTACACCTTC
CDR3aa: CARGGSNGYTF
d_gene: TRBD1
len: 11
j_gene: TRBJ1-2
v_gene: TRBV30
abundance: -

CDR3nt: TGTGCCAGCAGCTTAAGATTAGCGGGAGTAAAAAATGAGCAGTTCTTC
CDR3aa: CASSLRLAGVKNEQFF
d_gene: TRBD2
len: 16
j_gene: TRBJ2-1
v_gene: TRBV7-2
abundance: once

CDR3nt: TGCAGCGTTGGGGTCGGGGGGACCTCTGGAAACACCATATATTTT
CDR3aa: CSVGVGGTSGNTIYF
d_gene: -
len: 15
j_gene: TRBJ1-3
v_gene: TRBV29-1
abundance: -

CDR3nt: TGTGCTAGCCTTGGGACAGGGGGCGAGCAGTACTTC
CDR3aa: CASLGTGGEQYF
d_gene: TRBD1
len: 12
j_gene: TRBJ2-7
v_gene: TRBV12-3/TRBV12-4
abundance: -

CDR3nt: TGTGCCAGCAGTTACTCTTTCCAAGGTCCCCAGCATTTT
CDR3aa: CASSYSFQGPQHF
d_gene: -
len: 13
j_gene: TRBJ1-5
v_gene: TRBV6-5
abundance: -

CDR3nt: TGTGCCAGCAGTGATGGGACGGGTGCACCCCTCCACTTT
CDR3aa: CASSDGTGAPLHF
d_gene: -
len: 13
j_gene: TRBJ1-6
v_gene: TRBV6-1
abundance: -

CDR3nt: TGCGCCAGCAGCAGACAGGGGCAGAACACTGAAGCTTTCTTT
CDR3aa: CASSRQGQNTEAFF
d_gene: TRBD1
len: 14
j_gene: TRBJ1-1
v_gene: TRBV5-1
abundance: -

CDR3nt: TGTGCCAGCAGCAAAGATCGGTCGGGCGAGCACATCCAAACAGGGAGCAGGTACAATGAGCAGTTCTTC
CDR3aa: CASSKDRSGEHIQTGSRYNEQFF
d_gene: -
len: 23
j_gene: TRBJ2-1
v_gene: TRBV21-1
abundance: -

CDR3nt: TGTGCCAGCAGTGAACACAGGGGTGGCAATCAGCCCCAGCATTTT
CDR3aa: CASSEHRGGNQPQHF
d_gene: TRBD1
len: 15
j_gene: TRBJ1-5
v_gene: TRBV2
abundance: -

CDR3nt: TGTGCCAGCAGTTACCGCCCTGGGAATGAGCAGTTCTTC
CDR3aa: CASSYRPGNEQFF
d_gene: -
len: 13
j_gene: TRBJ2-1
v_gene: TRBV6-5
abundance: -

CDR3nt: TGTGCCACCAGCGGGCGGGACAGGGGACTCTGGCTAGCCAAAAACATTCAGTACTTC
CDR3aa: CATSGRDRGLWLAKNIQYF
d_gene: TRBD1
len: 19
j_gene: TRBJ2-4
v_gene: TRBV15
abundance: -

CDR3nt: TGCGCCAGCAGCCCAACTAGCTCTGGAAACACCATATATTTT
CDR3aa: CASSPTSSGNTIYF
d_gene: -
len: 14
j_gene: TRBJ1-3
v_gene: TRBV5-1
abundance: -

CDR3nt: TGTGCCAGCAGCCAAGATCCAGACCAAGAGACCCAGTACTTC
CDR3aa: CASSQDPDQETQYF
d_gene: -
len: 14
j_gene: TRBJ2-5
v_gene: TRBV4-2
abundance: -

CDR3nt: TGTGCCAGCTCACCCCGACTAGCGGGGAGCTACTACGAGCAGTACTTC
CDR3aa: CASSPRLAGSYYEQYF
d_gene: TRBD2
len: 16
j_gene: TRBJ2-7
v_gene: TRBV18
abundance: -

CDR3nt: TGTGCCAGCAGCTTTAGGGTCGGGAACACCGGGGAGCTGTTTTTT
CDR3aa: CASSFRVGNTGELFF
d_gene: -
len: 15
j_gene: TRBJ2-2
v_gene: TRBV7-8
abundance: -

CDR3nt: TGTGCCAGCAGCCATGGGTACGGCTCACCCCTCCACTTT
CDR3aa: CASSHGYGSPLHF
d_gene: -
len: 13
j_gene: TRBJ1-6
v_gene: TRBV7-9
abundance: -

CDR3nt: TGTGCCAGCAGTCCAACTCTATCTCGGAATGAGCAGTTCTTC
CDR3aa: CASSPTLSRNEQFF
d_gene: -
len: 14
j_gene: TRBJ2-1
v_gene: TRBV7-2
abundance: -

CDR3nt: TGTGCCAGCTCACCAATCGTGGGGGATTCACCCCTCCACTTT
CDR3aa: CASSPIVGDSPLHF
d_gene: -
len: 14
j_gene: TRBJ1-6
v_gene: TRBV18
abundance: -

CDR3nt: TGCGCCAGCAGCTTGGACTCCAGGGTTCGGACCCAGTACTTC
CDR3aa: CASSLDSRVRTQYF
d_gene: -
len: 14
j_gene: TRBJ2-5
v_gene: TRBV5-1
abundance: -

CDR3nt: TGTGCCAGCAGCTTGCTCTGGGGGGGTAATTCACCCCTCCACTTT
CDR3aa: CASSLLWGGNSPLHF
d_gene: -
len: 15
j_gene: TRBJ1-6
v_gene: TRBV5-6
abundance: few

CDR3nt: TGCAGCGTTGCTTTTTCAACCGGGGGCACTAACTATGGCTACACCTTC
CDR3aa: CSVAFSTGGTNYGYTF
d_gene: -
len: 16
j_gene: TRBJ1-2
v_gene: TRBV29-1
abundance: few

CDR3nt: TGTGCCAGCCGGGGGGGTAGGAGCGGGCGATCCTACGAGCAGTACTTC
CDR3aa: CASRGGRSGRSYEQYF
d_gene: TRBD2
len: 16
j_gene: TRBJ2-7
v_gene: TRBV2
abundance: -

CDR3nt: TGTGCCATCAGTGAGGGTCGGGGACAAGTAAAAGAGCAGTACTTC
CDR3aa: CAISEGRGQVKEQYF
d_gene: -
len: 15
j_gene: TRBJ2-7
v_gene: TRBV10-3
abundance: -

CDR3nt: TGTGCCAGCAACGAATGGAGTAGTGAAGGGGGGGCCAACGTCCTGACTTTC
CDR3aa: CASNEWSSEGGANVLTF
d_gene: -
len: 17
j_gene: TRBJ2-6
v_gene: TRBV7-8
abundance: -

CDR3nt: TGTGCCAGCAGCCAAGCCACCTATGGCTACACCTTC
CDR3aa: CASSQATYGYTF
d_gene: -
len: 12
j_gene: TRBJ1-2
v_gene: TRBV3-1/TRBV3-2
abundance: -

CDR3nt: TGTGCCAGCGCGATGGACAGGGGGATCACTGAAGCTTTCTTT
CDR3aa: CASAMDRGITEAFF
d_gene: TRBD1
len: 14
j_gene: TRBJ1-1
v_gene: TRBV11-3
abundance: -

CDR3nt: TGCGCCAGCAGCTTGCTGGGGGCTAGGGACGAGCAGTACTTC
CDR3aa: CASSLLGARDEQYF
d_gene: -
len: 14
j_gene: TRBJ2-7
v_gene: TRBV5-1
abundance: -

CDR3nt: TGTGCCAGCAGCCCCTCCACCACAGATACGCAGTATTTT
CDR3aa: CASSPSTTDTQYF
d_gene: -
len: 13
j_gene: TRBJ2-3
v_gene: TRBV9
abundance: -

CDR3nt: TGTGCCAGTAGTATGTGGGGGGGCAATCAGCCCCAGCATTTT
CDR3aa: CASSMWGGNQPQHF
d_gene: -
len: 14
j_gene: TRBJ1-5
v_gene: TRBV19
abundance: -

CDR3nt: TGTGCTAGTGGTGCCTGGGACAAAGGCGAGCAGTACTTC
CDR3aa: CASGAWDKGEQYF
d_gene: -
len: 13
j_gene: TRBJ2-7
v_gene: TRBV12-5
abundance: -

CDR3nt: TGTGCCAGCAGCTTAATCGCCTACGAGCAGTACTTC
CDR3aa: CASSLIAYEQYF
d_gene: -
len: 12
j_gene: TRBJ2-7
v_gene: TRBV7-9
abundance: -

CDR3nt: TGTGCCAGCCGACGGGGACAGGGGGCAGGGGGCTACACCTTC
CDR3aa: CASRRGQGAGGYTF
d_gene: TRBD1
len: 14
j_gene: TRBJ1-2
v_gene: TRBV6-4
abundance: -

CDR3nt: TGTGCCAGCAGGAGCGACAGTTTACCCACCTACGAGCAGTACTTC
CDR3aa: CASRSDSLPTYEQYF
d_gene: -
len: 15
j_gene: TRBJ2-7
v_gene: TRBV2
abundance: once

CDR3nt: TGTGCCAGCAGCCCCATCCTGAGTCCTACCTACGAGCAGTACTTC
CDR3aa: CASSPILSPTYEQYF
d_gene: -
len: 15
j_gene: TRBJ2-7
v_gene: TRBV14
abundance: -

CDR3nt: TGTGCCAGCAGAGGACTAGACCAAAGAAACACCGGGGAGCTGTTTTTT
CDR3aa: CASRGLDQRNTGELFF
d_gene: TRBD2
len: 16
j_gene: TRBJ2-2
v_gene: TRBV27
abundance: -

CDR3nt: TGTGCCAGCAGTTTACAGAGGCAGCCCCAGCATTTT
CDR3aa: CASSLQRQPQHF
d_gene: -
len: 12
j_gene: TRBJ1-5
v_gene: TRBV12-3/TRBV12-4
abundance: -

CDR3nt: TGTGCCAGCAGAGCTCTAGTTGGGAGCAATCAGCCCCAGCATTTT
CDR3aa: CASRALVGSNQPQHF
d_gene: -
len: 15
j_gene: TRBJ1-5
v_gene: TRBV2
abundance: -

CDR3nt: TGCGCCAGCAGTCCGCGGATTAATCAGCCCCAGCATTTT
CDR3aa: CASSPRINQPQHF
d_gene: -
len: 13
j_gene: TRBJ1-5
v_gene: TRBV23-1
abundance: -